This T cell receptor beta chain appears in the sequencing data of a study of T cells in Graves' hyperthyroidism and ophthalmopathy. Amplification of TCR beta CDR3 regions was performed using RNA transcripts as template. The study used the HTBI primer set for a first-round RT-PCR of the TCR CDR3. A single record per CDR3 protein comes from TCRdb applying MiXCR to the multiplex PCR reads. The sample includes roughly 650,000 distinct CDR3 sequences, roughly 15% of them seen just once. This clonotype appeared a few times. Material for sequencing was blood. The receptor was isolated from a woman in her forties with Graves' ophthalmopathy.

The CDR3: CASSERNTYNEQFF. DNA of the CDR3: TGCGCCAGCAGCGAAAGAAACACGTACAATGAGCAGTTCTTC. This sequence joins TRBV10-2 and TRBJ2-1; D remains unclear. V was pared by 6 bases and J by 4 bases, with 13 bases between. The germline gives CDR1 WSHSY, CDR2 SAAADI. CDR3 length: 14 amino acids.